The entry below gives a single T cell receptor beta chain sequence along with its context. Its antigen remains unidentified. No much larger clone exists at a distance of one base, and base qualities are not known. Taken from the germline V gene, the CDR1 and CDR2 loops are SNHLY and FYNNEI. The CDR3 starts with the cysteine, ends with the phenylalanine, and has 14 residues. Only the CDR3 DNA stays, 42 bases, in frame from base 1. Here V drops 6 bases and J drops 7 bases, and the junction holds 8 bases not matched to any gene. Library method: the immunoSEQ multiplex PCR assay. For the multiplex PCR, a mixture combining 60 forward primers for TCR Vbeta segments and 13 reverse primers for TCR Jbeta segments was used. A multiplex PCR assay on genomic DNA amplified the CDR3 region of rearranged TCR beta genes. Amplified TCR beta libraries were sequenced as 87-base-pair reads on the Illumina HiSeq System. The authors processed their data as follows. A later analysis counted approximately 76 million unique TCR beta chains across the approximately 700 repertoires, and 10 million to 11 million of these chains were shared by at least two donors. Raw reads were error-corrected and collapsed into unique sequences by a nearest-neighbor algorithm in which closely related sequences were merged to remove PCR and sequencing errors. V, D and J gene segments were assigned by aligning CDR3 sequences to IMGT reference sequences. For a sequence to be retained, a match of at least six nucleotides was required to both a V gene segment and a J gene segment. Rearrangements were classified as productive when the CDR3 lacked stop codons and remained in frame with V and J, and all other rearrangements were classified as non-productive. Following IMGT convention, CDR3 was defined as the stretch from the second conserved V-encoded cysteine to the conserved J-encoded phenylalanine. The earlier analysis of roughly 590 of the donors excluded sequences that lacked an unambiguous match to a single V gene segment. In an earlier analysis of some 590 of the donors, V segments were called functional above 56.7% productive rearrangements and were called segregating when the between-donor standard deviation exceeded 5%. To diagnose cytomegalovirus status from the catalog of TCR beta chain sequences, a statistical classification framework was built. V and J gene assignment, in a later analysis, came from comparing TCR nucleotide sequences with IMGT/GENE-DB human TR gene sequences. The TCRdist pipeline was used in a later analysis to assign CDR3 sequences and most-parsimonious VDJ recombination scenarios. In a later analysis, every TCR beta chain was defined by the combination of its CDR3 amino acid sequence and its V-gene family, and reads without a unique V-gene family were dropped. A later analysis removed roughly 590 highly shared, low-generation-probability nucleotide sequences to deal with suspected cross-contamination and a sequencing artifact. For each public chain, a later analysis derived a clonal expansion index from normalized ranks of inferred template counts within each repertoire. In a later analysis, generation probabilities were computed using a VDJ recombination model fitted to out-of-frame rearrangements, and the results were checked against IGoR. In a later analysis, hypergeometric tests were used to score TCR-TCR, TCR-HLA and TCR-CMV co-occurrence, with a repertoire-size bias correction applied to TCR pairs. A later analysis estimated false discovery rates by permuting HLA or CMV assignments 20 times. In a later analysis, co-occurring TCRs were grouped using DBSCAN, and TCRdist sequence similarity was added for clustering within HLA-allele-positive subsets. Repertoires with fewer than 30,000 or more than 120,000 public chains, plus five repertoires with anomalous nucleotide sharing, were excluded from co-occurrence clustering. This is the immuneACCESS table as TCRdb keeps it, with only in-frame sequences that have V and J called. A part of the clones is gone; compared with another copy, unresolved V genes explain less than half, and the rest is unexplained. D and trimming come from the DNA, and the V and J calls and clone size come from that table. In all, the sample holds some 130,000 clones, and around 77% of those were seen once. 1.2% of the sample rests with the top ten.

This entry comes from a study of cytomegalovirus exposure and HLA in healthy donors (dated by TCRdb to the late 2010s). As for the study more broadly: In an earlier analysis of 587 of the donors, 276 Gb of sequence data and 90 million to 130 million unique TCR beta sequences from approximately 180 million T cells were reported. A later genetic analysis used genome-wide SNP genotypes for about 65% of the roughly 700 donors, treating that subset as a discovery cohort. Class I and class II HLA loci were covered by the typing at four-digit resolution. A later analysis re-analyzed previously published TCR beta repertoires from 666 donors and added high-resolution HLA genotyping to study TCR occurrence patterns. An earlier analysis of fewer than 700 of the donors applied high-throughput TCR beta sequencing to assess whether each TCR beta V gene segment acted as functional or pseudogenic. In the later analysis, no new phenotypic data were used to find candidate immune exposures; instead, reliance was placed on TCR beta sequences and their occurrence across donors. To predict cytomegalovirus infection status, the study combined high-throughput TCR immunosequencing, statistical association of individual TCRs with disease status, and machine learning. The aim of the study was to test whether cataloging public T cell receptors could identify signatures of past pathogen exposure. Every repertoire in the discovery cohort had been generated on one and the same sequencing platform. The study profiled the T cell repertoires of hundreds of subjects by immunosequencing and related them to cytomegalovirus serostatus. Donor age, sex, ethnicity and CMV serostatus were compiled alongside the repertoire data. Among the roughly 390 genotyped donors, approximately 77% belonged to the genetic ancestry cluster associated with self-reported Caucasian donors. Across 398 genotyped donors of the cohort, an average of approximately 240,000 unique TCR beta nucleotide sequences per donor were sequenced, and roughly 20% of those sequences were non-productive. Approximately 300 gigabases of sequencing data and around 85 million unique TCR sequences made up an early release that covered fewer than 650 HLA-typed donors. Several DR-DQ haplotypes were handled as single units for association and clustering because linkage in the cohort was strong. The number of donors typed differed by locus, with 629-630 for A, B, C, DRB1 and DQB1, around 560 for DQA1, 606 for DPA1, and under 490 for DPB1. Besides the first cohort of 500 to 700 subjects, a separate validation cohort made up of 120 different subjects was used. What the work shows at the level of the full study, not this receptor alone: A further reported finding was that TCR beta sequences accurately predicted the HLA-A and HLA-B alleles for most subjects in the first cohort. Because the 87-base-pair reads could not distinguish some IMGT-functional V segments, including TRBV6-2 and TRBV6-3, those segments were excluded. In an earlier analysis of about 600 of the donors, most TCR beta V segments appeared in productive rearrangements about 87% or about 30% of the time, broadly matching IMGT annotations. Assigning TCR associations to individual alleles was difficult when HLA alleles, especially DR and DQ, strongly co-occurred. It was suggested by the authors that the approach could potentially be generalized to other disease states and immunological phenotypes. Specific HLA alleles were associated with 15,000 to 20,000 TCR beta sequences at a false discovery rate of 0.05 in a later analysis. Roughly uniform sequencing depth across donors was assumed in presence/absence analyses, although this assumption may not hold. In vitro tests confirmed that a few of the cytomegalovirus-associated TCR beta chains recognize cytomegalovirus antigens. A later genetic analysis reported fewer N-insertions in productive TCRs among donors in an Asian-associated ancestry cluster than the 666-donor mean. In a later analysis, HLA-associated TCR beta chains were found to be more clonally expanded and to have lower generation probabilities than equally common non-associated chains. According to a later analysis, parvovirus B19, influenza, CMV and Epstein-Barr virus appeared linked to several top co-occurrence clusters. Most TCR sequences were observed very rarely across donors, whereas some public TCRs were present in many individuals. A total of around 150 TCR beta chains were listed by the study as associated with cytomegalovirus. Linkage disequilibrium might explain the correlated functional status among segregating V segments, but an unknown experimental factor could not be ruled out. A cluster of highly shared sequence variants was judged likely to represent a technical artifact of the sequencing pipeline. In a later analysis, TCR association rates were found to vary across HLA loci, with the most associated TCRs seen for DRB1 alleles and the fewest for HLA-C alleles. According to a later analysis, most CMV-associated TCR beta chains appeared to be HLA-restricted, and the HLA associations seemed to be driven largely by CMV exposure. Because HLA typing was missing for some donors at each locus, association tests included only the typed subset. The only immune exposure information available for the cohort was CMV serostatus. Cytomegalovirus status was reported to be diagnosed by the classifier with high specificity and sensitivity in both the original and validation cohorts. Only TCR beta chains were sequenced in this cohort, and the absence of alpha or paired-chain data limited detectable features. In a later genetic analysis, a missense DCLRE1C variant was associated with V-gene and J-gene trimming of TCR beta chains, and the association was replicated in an independent cohort. Because counts were too low, seventeen rarely observed V segments, including chromosome 9 orphons, were excluded from the earlier analysis of several hundred of the donors.

The cohort was made up of roughly 670 healthy bone marrow donors. All cohort members were sampled while nominally healthy, although unrecorded immune exposures were likely present. The donor tested CMV seronegative and was one of the 352 seronegative cohort members. A peripheral blood sample was provided by each donor, and peripheral blood mononuclear cells were used for TCR beta sequencing. Genomic DNA extraction from the blood cell samples was performed with the Qiagen DNeasy Blood Extraction Kit. This sequence originates from a man aged 50 or older in good health and CMV-seronegative. The chain uses TRBV2 and TRBJ2-1, with 8 middle bases fitting TRBD1. The source material was PBMCs. The CDR3 is CASRDRTGRNEQFF. The nucleotide sequence is TGTGCCAGCAGGGACCGGACAGGGAGGAATGAGCAGTTCTTC.